Each of the 22 T cell receptor beta chains below was sequenced from the same sample in a study of blood T cells in healthy people across ages. Alongside a J-beta primer mix, a sample-barcoded 5' primer served in a second PCR lasting roughly 6 to 12 cycles. TCRdb reanalysed the 5' RACE reads using MiXCR and keeps one entry per CDR3 protein. The profile shows 1.5 million to 2 million distinct CDR3 sequences, 49% of them singletons. The sequenced sample consisted of blood. These receptors originate from a woman between 40 and 55 years old in good health.

The chain has TRBV29-1 and TRBJ2-5, with D perhaps TRBD1 or TRBD2 (8 bases each). The germline gives CDR1 SQVTM, CDR2 ANQGSEA. The CDR3 extends over 11 amino acids. V lost 8 bases to trimming and J lost 10 bases, with 17 bases between them. Here the CDR3 DNA reads TGCAGCTGCCCGGGGGGGACAGGCCAGTACTTC. Amino acids: CSCPGGTGQYF.

This rearrangement joins TRBV12-3 or TRBV12-4 to TRBJ2-1, with D tentatively TRBD2 (6 bases). The better agreement between TRBJ2-7 and the DNA end casts doubt on the J call. The CDR3 covers 14 residues. The CDR3 protein is CASNPRGIYNEQYF. The DNA of the CDR3 is TGTGCCAGCAACCCCCGGGGGATCTACAATGAGCAGTACTTC.

V gene TRBV20-1 combines with J gene TRBJ2-4; D gene unclear. CDR1 and CDR2 from the germline V gene are DFQATT and SNEGSKA (reference sequence). CDR3 length: 17 amino acids. Trimming pared 3 bases from V and 0 bases from J, leaving 18 bases between. DNA of the CDR3: TGCAGTGCTAGGGGTCGAGGATCCCTCCTAGCCAAAAACATTCAGTACTTC. Protein sequence: CSARGRGSLLAKNIQYF.

This chain uses TRBV6-2 or TRBV6-3 with TRBJ2-1, with 8 bases aligning to TRBD2. This CDR3 contains 15 residues. V shed 6 bases, J shed 3 bases, and the junction held 7 bases outside the gene matches. Germline V gene sequence: CDR1 MNHEY, CDR2 SVGEGT. CDR3 sequence reads: CASRQTSGHYNEQFF. The CDR3 DNA is TGTGCCAGCAGGCAAACTAGCGGACACTACAATGAGCAGTTCTTC.

This clonotype was picked up a small number of times. This chain links TRBV12-3 or TRBV12-4 with TRBJ2-1; the D call may be TRBD1 or TRBD2 (6 bases each). V lost 6 bases and J 4 bases, leaving 16 bases between the germline ends. CDR3 length equals 15 residues. This CDR3 is CASRPLTGAYNEQFF. CDR3 DNA: TGTGCCAGCAGACCCCTAACGGGGGCTTACAATGAGCAGTTCTTC.

This clonotype was found many times. The junction and the germline gene differ at one end; a read error may be behind it. V usage is TRBV3-1 and J usage is TRBJ2-3; a possible D gene is TRBD2 (5 bases). Germline CDR1 reads LGHDT; CDR2 reads YNNKEL (reference sequence). The CDR3 is 14 residues long. This CDR3 reads CASSPRTSTDTQYF. In DNA, the CDR3 is TGCGCCAGCAGCCCGAGGACTAGCACAGATACGCAGTATTTT.

The rearrangement uses TRBV4-2 and TRBJ2-3; 9 bases map to TRBD2. This CDR3 has 19 amino acids. Per the germline V gene, CDR1 is LGHNA and CDR2 is YNFKEQ. After removal of 1 base from V and 0 bases from J, the junction contained 11 bases not matched to a gene. The chain's CDR3 is CASSQAGLAGFRSTDTQYF. CDR3 nucleotide sequence: TGTGCCAGCAGCCAAGCCGGCCTAGCGGGGTTCCGTAGCACAGATACGCAGTATTTT.

This chain links TRBV4-2 with TRBJ2-2; D unresolved. Trimming pared 0 bases from V and 4 bases from J, leaving 12 bases between. This CDR3 comprises 16 residues. Germline values: CDR1 LGHNA, CDR2 YNFKEQ. The CDR3, as DNA: TGTGCCAGCAGCCAAGATACCCGGAGAAGCACCGGGGAGCTGTTTTTT. Its protein is CASSQDTRRSTGELFF.

V usage is TRBV3-1 and J usage is TRBJ1-5; 9 nucleotides align to TRBD1. Germline loops: CDR1 LGHDT, CDR2 YNNKEL (reference sequence). This CDR3 is 16 amino acids long. The J segment lost 3 bases and the V segment lost 1 base, leaving 4 bases of the junction unmatched. CDR3 nucleotide sequence: TGTGCCAGCAGCCAAGGGGGGACAGGGATCAATCAGCCCCAGCATTTT. Translation: CASSQGGTGINQPQHF.

The CDR3 nucleotides read TGTGCCAGCAGCCGTGGACCCCAGGGGATTAAAGAGACCCAGTACTTC. Amino acid sequence: CASSRGPQGIKETQYF. This chain links TRBV7-2 with TRBJ2-5; a possible D gene is TRBD1 (6 bases). CDR1 and CDR2 (germline): SGHTA, FQGNSA. CDR3 size: 16 residues. Trimming took off 5 bases at V and 3 bases at J, with 19 bases between the two ends.

In this sample, this clonotype turned up once. This chain uses TRBV6-1 with TRBJ2-2, with 8 nucleotides matching TRBD1. In germline, CDR1 is MNHNS, CDR2 SASEGT. The CDR3 is made up of 14 amino acids. The CDR3 sequence is CVSGDRWNTGELFF. The CDR3 DNA sequence: TGTGTCAGTGGGGACAGGTGGAACACCGGGGAGCTGTTTTTT.

The J gene is TRBJ2-3, the V gene TRBV20-1; D gene uncertain. Deletions cut 8 bases from V and 2 bases from J, with 8 bases between. The CDR3 contains 11 residues. Germline V gene sequence: CDR1 DFQATT, CDR2 SNEGSKA (reference sequence). Here the CDR3 reads CSPPYTDTQYF. CDR3 bases: TGCAGTCCACCCTACACAGATACGCAGTATTTT.

The chain has TRBV4-3 and TRBJ2-7; D may be TRBD1 or TRBD2 (5 bases each). The CDR3 totals 17 residues. V was shortened by 0 bases and J by 0 bases, with 15 bases between the two germline ends. CDR1 and CDR2 (germline): LGHNA, YSLEER. Written as DNA, the CDR3 is TGCGCCAGCAGCCAAGATCCGCTCGGGGCGCTCTCCTACGAGCAGTACTTC. It encodes CASSQDPLGALSYEQYF.

V gene TRBV27 combines with J gene TRBJ2-5; the D gene is possibly TRBD2 (5 bases). V was pared by 5 bases and J by 5 bases, with 12 bases between. Per germline, CDR1 MNHEY and CDR2 SMNVEV (reference sequence). The CDR3 contains 13 residues. CDR3 in amino acids: CASSVFAGETQYF. The CDR3 nucleotides are TGTGCCAGCAGTGTATTTGCGGGCGAGACCCAGTACTTC.

V gene TRBV28 combines with J gene TRBJ2-3, with a weak D call TRBD2 (6 bases). V lost 8 bases and J lost 2, with 29 bases in between. The V gene's germline CDR1 is MDHEN and CDR2 SYDVKM. The CDR3 is made up of 19 amino acids. In DNA, the CDR3 is TGTGCCAGCTTGCCGGACTACCTCCCTCATAGCGATGTCACAGATACGCAGTATTTT. Encoded protein: CASLPDYLPHSDVTDTQYF.

The rearrangement links TRBV7-9 to TRBJ2-7; TRBD1 might be the D (6 bases). Per the germline V gene, CDR1 is SEHNR and CDR2 is FQNEAQ (reference sequence). Trimming stripped 5 bases from V and 1 base from J, with 18 bases between. This CDR3 has 16 residues. The CDR3 region is CASSHLDDRTSYEQYF. The CDR3 DNA reads TGTGCCAGCAGCCACCTGGACGACAGGACATCCTACGAGCAGTACTTC.

The chain has TRBV6-5 and TRBJ1-5; D unresolved. The V end was cut by 8 bases, the J end by 0 bases, with 14 bases between. Looked up from germline, CDR1 is MNHEY and CDR2 is SVGAGI. CDR3 size: 15 residues. The CDR3, as DNA: TGTGCCAGCCGACGTCAGGTATATAGCAATCAGCCCCAGCATTTT. Translated, it gives CASRRQVYSNQPQHF.

The chain joins TRBV29-1 to TRBJ2-3; D uncertain. V was cut by 1 base and J by 8 bases, with 16 bases left in between. The CDR3 extends over 14 amino acids. Germline V CDR1 and CDR2: SQVTM, ANQGSEA. This CDR3 reads CSVEVVSVEGTQYF. CDR3 in DNA: TGCAGCGTTGAAGTAGTCAGCGTGGAAGGTACGCAGTATTTT.

The genes are TRBV4-3 and TRBJ2-3; 7 bases map to TRBD1. Germline V gives CDR1 LGHNA, CDR2 YSLEER. The CDR3 is made up of 16 amino acids. With V trimmed by 4 bases and J by 4 bases, 11 bases remained unmatched. The CDR3 DNA sequence: TGCGCCAGCAGCCTCCGGATGGTTACAGGGGCAGATACGCAGTATTTT. It is translated as CASSLRMVTGADTQYF.

V usage is TRBV6-2 or TRBV6-3 and J usage is TRBJ2-7; D is uncertain. Deletions cut 0 bases from V and 2 bases from J, with 5 bases between. The CDR3 is 13 residues long. From germline, CDR1 is MNHEY and CDR2 SVGEGT. The CDR3 spells CASSYSWTYEQYF. The CDR3 DNA reads TGTGCCAGCAGTTACTCGTGGACCTACGAGCAGTACTTC.

The V and J genes are TRBV7-3 and TRBJ2-1; D call uncertain. Germline lookup yields CDR1 SGHTA and CDR2 FQGTGA. The CDR3 loop spans 14 amino acids. Trimming took off 2 bases at V and 5 bases at J, with 10 bases between the two ends. DNA for the CDR3: TGTGCCAGCAGCTTATTTCAGTGGGACAATGAGCAGTTCTTC. Protein sequence: CASSLFQWDNEQFF.

This clonotype has only a few counts. J is TRBJ2-1 and V is TRBV4-3; tentatively, D is TRBD2 (6 bases). Germline V gives CDR1 LGHNA, CDR2 YSLEER. V was shortened by 0 bases and J by 4 bases, with 16 bases between the two germline ends. The CDR3 runs 17 residues. The CDR3 DNA is TGCGCCAGCAGCCAAGATGTGGCTAGCGCTACGTACAATGAGCAGTTCTTC. Translation: CASSQDVASATYNEQFF.